This T cell receptor beta chain was recorded in a study of T cells in narcolepsy. V was shortened by 4 bases and J by 8 bases, with 22 bases between the two germline ends. CDR1 is MGHRA and CDR2 is YSYEKL in the germline V gene. The CDR3 has 16 residues. Measured with immunoSEQ multiplex PCR; TCRdb has only the in-frame clones, and not every one. Counted here are 25,000 to 35,000 clones, approximately 85% occurring once; the ten biggest clones make up roughly 7%. This receptor was taken from a human donor in good health. The chain combines TRBV4-1 with TRBJ2-3; D may be TRBD2 (5 bases). The sequenced material came from memory (CD45RA-) CD4+ T cells from blood. The CDR3: CASSPTPLLVSGTQYF. CDR3 coding DNA: TGCGCCAGCAGCCCGACCCCACTACTAGTTAGTGGTACGCAGTATTTT.